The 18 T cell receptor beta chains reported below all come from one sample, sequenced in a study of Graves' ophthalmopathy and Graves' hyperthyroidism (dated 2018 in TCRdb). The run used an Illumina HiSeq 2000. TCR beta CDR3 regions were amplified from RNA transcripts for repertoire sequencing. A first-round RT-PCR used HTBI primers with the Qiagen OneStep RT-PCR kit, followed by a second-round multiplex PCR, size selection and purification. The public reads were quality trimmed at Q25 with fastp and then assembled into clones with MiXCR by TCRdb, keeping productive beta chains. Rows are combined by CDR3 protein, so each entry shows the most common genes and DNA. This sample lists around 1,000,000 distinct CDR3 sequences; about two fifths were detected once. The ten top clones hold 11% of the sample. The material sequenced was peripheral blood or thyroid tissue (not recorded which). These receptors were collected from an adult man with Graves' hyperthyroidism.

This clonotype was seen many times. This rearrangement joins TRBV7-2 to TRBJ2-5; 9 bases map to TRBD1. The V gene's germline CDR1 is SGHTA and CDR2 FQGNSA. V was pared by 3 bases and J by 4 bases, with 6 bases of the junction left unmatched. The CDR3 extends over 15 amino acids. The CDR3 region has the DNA TGTGCCAGCAGCTTGTGGGGGACAGGGTCAGAGACCCAGTACTTC. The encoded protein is CASSLWGTGSETQYF.

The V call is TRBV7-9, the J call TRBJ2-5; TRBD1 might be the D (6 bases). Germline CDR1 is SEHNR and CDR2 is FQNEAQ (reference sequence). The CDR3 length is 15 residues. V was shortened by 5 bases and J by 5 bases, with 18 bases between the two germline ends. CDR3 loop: CASSRGLGAKETQYF. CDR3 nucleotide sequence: TGTGCCAGCAGCCGAGGGTTGGGGGCTAAGGAGACCCAGTACTTC.

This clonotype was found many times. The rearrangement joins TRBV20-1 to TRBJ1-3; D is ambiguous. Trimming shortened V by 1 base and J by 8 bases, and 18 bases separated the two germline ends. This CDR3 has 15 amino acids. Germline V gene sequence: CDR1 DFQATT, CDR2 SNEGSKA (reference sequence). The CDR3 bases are TGCAGTGCTAGAGGGTATGGGTCTTTATCAGACACCATATATTTT. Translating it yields CSARGYGSLSDTIYF.

Here the CDR3 DNA reads TGCAGCGTTGTTAGGTGCTACGAGCAGTACTTC. Encoded protein: CSVVRCYEQYF. The chain uses TRBV29-1 and TRBJ2-7; D is ambiguous. Germline V gene sequence: CDR1 SQVTM, CDR2 ANQGSEA. The V end was cut by 4 bases, the J end by 3 bases, with 7 bases between. This CDR3 has 11 residues.

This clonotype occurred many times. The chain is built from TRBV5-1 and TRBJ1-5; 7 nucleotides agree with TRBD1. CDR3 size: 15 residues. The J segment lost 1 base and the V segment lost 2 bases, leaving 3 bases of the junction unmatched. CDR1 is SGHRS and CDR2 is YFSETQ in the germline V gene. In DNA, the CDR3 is TGCGCCAGCAGCTTAGGGACAGTGAGCAATCAGCCCCAGCATTTT. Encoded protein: CASSLGTVSNQPQHF.

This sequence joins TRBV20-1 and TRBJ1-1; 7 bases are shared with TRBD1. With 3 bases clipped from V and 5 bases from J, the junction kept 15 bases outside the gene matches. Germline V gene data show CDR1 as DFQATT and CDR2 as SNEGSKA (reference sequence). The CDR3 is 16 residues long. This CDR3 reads CSARARQGTPGTEAFF. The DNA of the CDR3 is TGCAGTGCTAGGGCGCGACAGGGAACACCGGGGACTGAAGCTTTCTTT.

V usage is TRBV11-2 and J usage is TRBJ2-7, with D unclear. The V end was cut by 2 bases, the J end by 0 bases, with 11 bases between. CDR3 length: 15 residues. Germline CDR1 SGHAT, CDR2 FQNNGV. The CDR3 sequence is CASSLRVHSSYEQYF. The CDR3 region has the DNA TGTGCCAGCAGCTTACGGGTCCACAGCTCCTACGAGCAGTACTTC.

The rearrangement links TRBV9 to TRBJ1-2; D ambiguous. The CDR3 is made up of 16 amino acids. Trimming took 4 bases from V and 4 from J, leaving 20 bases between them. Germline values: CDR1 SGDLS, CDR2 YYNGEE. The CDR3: CASSLDRGQSFYGYTF. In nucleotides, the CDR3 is TGTGCCAGCAGCTTAGATCGGGGTCAGAGTTTCTATGGCTACACCTTC.

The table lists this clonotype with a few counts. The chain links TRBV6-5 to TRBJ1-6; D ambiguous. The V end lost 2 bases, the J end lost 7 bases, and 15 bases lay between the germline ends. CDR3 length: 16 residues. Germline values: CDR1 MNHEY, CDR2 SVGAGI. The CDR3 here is CASSYTSGTWNSPLHF. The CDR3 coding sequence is TGTGCCAGCAGTTACACGTCGGGCACTTGGAATTCACCCCTCCACTTT.

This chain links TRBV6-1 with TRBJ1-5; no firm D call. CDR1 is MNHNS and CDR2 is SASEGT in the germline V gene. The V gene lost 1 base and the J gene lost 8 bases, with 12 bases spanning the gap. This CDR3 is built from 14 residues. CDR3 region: CASSEEFPREPQHF. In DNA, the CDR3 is TGTGCCAGCAGTGAAGAGTTCCCTCGCGAGCCCCAGCATTTT.

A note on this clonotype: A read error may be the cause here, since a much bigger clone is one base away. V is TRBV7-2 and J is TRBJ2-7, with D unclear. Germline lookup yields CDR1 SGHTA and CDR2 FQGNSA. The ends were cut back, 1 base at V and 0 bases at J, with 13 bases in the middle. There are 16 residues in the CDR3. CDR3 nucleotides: TGTGCCAGCAGCTTAGAAGTCCAGCGTAGCTCCTACGAGCAGTACTTC. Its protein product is CASSLEVQRSSYEQYF.

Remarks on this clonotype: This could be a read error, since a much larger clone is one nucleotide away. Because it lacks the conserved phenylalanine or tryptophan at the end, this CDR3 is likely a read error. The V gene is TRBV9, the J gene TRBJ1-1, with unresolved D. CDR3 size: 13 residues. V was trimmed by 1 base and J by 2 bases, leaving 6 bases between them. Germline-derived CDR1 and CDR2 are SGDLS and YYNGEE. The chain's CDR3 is CASSVWDNTEAFL. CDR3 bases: TGTGCCAGCAGCGTATGGGATAACACTGAAGCTTTCCTT.

CDR3 nucleotides: TGTGCCAGCAGCTTGGGTGGAAGGGGCAGTAATGAAAAACTGTTTTTT. It encodes CASSLGGRGSNEKLFF. The rearrangement uses TRBV5-8 and TRBJ1-4; the D gene is possibly TRBD1 (5 bases). Trimming removed 0 bases at V and 4 bases at J, with 13 bases between. The CDR3 length is 16 residues. Germline CDR1 reads SGHTS; CDR2 reads YDEGEE.

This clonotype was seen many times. The CDR3 sequence is CASSSPLGGQETQYF. In DNA, the CDR3 is TGTGCCAGCAGTTCCCCTCTGGGAGGCCAAGAGACCCAGTACTTC. The chain employs TRBV28 and TRBJ2-5; perhaps TRBD2 as D (6 bases). The germline gives CDR1 MDHEN, CDR2 SYDVKM. V was cut by 4 bases and J by 1 base, with 13 bases left in between. This CDR3 region has 15 residues.

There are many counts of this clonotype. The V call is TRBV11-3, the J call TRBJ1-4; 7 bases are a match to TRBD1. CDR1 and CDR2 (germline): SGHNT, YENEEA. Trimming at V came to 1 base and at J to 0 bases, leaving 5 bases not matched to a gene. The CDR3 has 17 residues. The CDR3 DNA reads TGTGCCAGCAGCTTAGCCCGGGACAGCACAACTAATGAAAAACTGTTTTTT. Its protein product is CASSLARDSTTNEKLFF.

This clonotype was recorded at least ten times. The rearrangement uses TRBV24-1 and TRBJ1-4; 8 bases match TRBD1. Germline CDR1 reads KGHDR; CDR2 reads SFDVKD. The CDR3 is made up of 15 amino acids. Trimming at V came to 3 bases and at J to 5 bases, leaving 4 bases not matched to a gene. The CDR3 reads CATSDPRQGNEKLFF. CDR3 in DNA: TGTGCCACCAGTGATCCTCGACAGGGGAATGAAAAACTGTTTTTT.

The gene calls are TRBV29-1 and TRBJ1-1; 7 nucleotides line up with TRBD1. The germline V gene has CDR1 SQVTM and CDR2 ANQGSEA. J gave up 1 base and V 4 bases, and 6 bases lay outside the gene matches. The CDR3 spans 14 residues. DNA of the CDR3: TGCAGCGTTGGGGGGTCAGGGGGGAACACTGAAGCTTTCTTT. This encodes CSVGGSGGNTEAFF.

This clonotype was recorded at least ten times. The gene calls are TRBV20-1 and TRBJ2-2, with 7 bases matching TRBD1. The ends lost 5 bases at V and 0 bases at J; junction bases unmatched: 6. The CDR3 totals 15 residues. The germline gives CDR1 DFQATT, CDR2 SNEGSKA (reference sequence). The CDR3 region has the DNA TGCAGTGCTCGACAGGGAAGCGCGAACACCGGGGAGCTGTTTTTT. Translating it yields CSARQGSANTGELFF.